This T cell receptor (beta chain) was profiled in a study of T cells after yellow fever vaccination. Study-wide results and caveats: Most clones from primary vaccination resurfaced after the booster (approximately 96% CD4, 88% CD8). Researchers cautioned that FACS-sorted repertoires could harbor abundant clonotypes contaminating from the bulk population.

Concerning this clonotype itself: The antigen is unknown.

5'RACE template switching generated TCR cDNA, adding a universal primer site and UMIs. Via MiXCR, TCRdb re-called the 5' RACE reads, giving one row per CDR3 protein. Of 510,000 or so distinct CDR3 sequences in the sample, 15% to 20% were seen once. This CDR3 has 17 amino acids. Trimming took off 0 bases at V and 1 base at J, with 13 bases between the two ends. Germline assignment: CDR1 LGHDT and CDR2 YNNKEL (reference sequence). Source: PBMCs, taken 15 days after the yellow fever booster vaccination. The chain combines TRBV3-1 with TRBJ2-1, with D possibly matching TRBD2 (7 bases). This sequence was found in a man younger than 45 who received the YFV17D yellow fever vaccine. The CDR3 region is CASSQEGGRASYNEQFF. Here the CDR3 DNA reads TGTGCCAGCAGCCAAGAGGGGGGGCGGGCGTCCTACAATGAGCAGTTCTTC.